This T cell receptor (beta chain) emerged from a study of blood T cell repertoires in COVID-19. Whole-study context: The United States, Italy and Spain provided the acute and convalescent COVID-19 samples. The analysed material was cDNA or gDNA that came from T cells, B-cell-depleted T cells, or PBMCs.

This CDR3 has 15 residues. Trimming took 3 bases from V and 2 from J; bases not matched to a gene: 5. The germline gives CDR1 SEHNR, CDR2 FQNEAQ (reference sequence). The assay was immunoSEQ multiplex PCR, and TCRdb's table has in-frame clones only and misses some. The sample lists about 59,000 clones; around 73% were seen once. This sequence was found in a man older than 75 with acute or convalescent COVID-19. The chain is built from TRBV7-9 and TRBJ2-3; 7 nucleotides align to TRBD2. The sample was peripheral blood. The CDR3, as DNA: TGTGCCAGCAGCTTTAAGCGGGGAGACACAGATACGCAGTATTTT. It is translated as CASSFKRGDTDTQYF.